Listed below are T cell receptor beta chains from one sample, sequenced in a study of blood T cells in healthy people across ages. From the 5' RACE reads, TCRdb called clonotypes with MiXCR, one entry per CDR3 protein. The table lists about 1.6 million distinct CDR3 sequences, roughly 30% of them singletons, with about 11% in the top ten. The sequenced sample consisted of blood. These receptors came from a woman aged 30 to 39 in good health. The CDR3 runs from the conserved cysteine through the conserved F or W. Fields, in order: CDR3 DNA, CDR3 protein, V gene, J gene, D gene, clone size. The D gene is left open where the match is weak. The size field is filled for only some rows; it gives once, few, many or a size class.

cdr3_nt: TGCGCCAGCAGCCCCACGACAGACACAGATACGCAGTATTTT; cdr3_aa: CASSPTTDTDTQYF; v_call: TRBV5-1; j_call: TRBJ2-3; d_call: .; clone_size: .
cdr3_nt: TGCGCCAGCAGCGGATACCGACAGGGCGTTCTATATGGCTACACCTTC; cdr3_aa: CASSGYRQGVLYGYTF; v_call: TRBV9; j_call: TRBJ1-2; d_call: TRBD1; clone_size: .
cdr3_nt: TGTGCCAGCAGTCCTTCCGGGACAGTTGGGGAGCAGTACTTC; cdr3_aa: CASSPSGTVGEQYF; v_call: TRBV27; j_call: TRBJ2-5; d_call: TRBD1; clone_size: few
cdr3_nt: TGTGCCATCAGTGAGCCGAGAATCCTTGCTGAAAGACTAGCGGAACCCCACAATGAGCAGTTCTTC; cdr3_aa: CAISEPRILAERLAEPHNEQFF; v_call: TRBV10-3; j_call: TRBJ2-1; d_call: TRBD2; clone_size: few
cdr3_nt: TGCGCCAGCAGCGTTACGGGATGGGATGAAAAACTGTTTTTT; cdr3_aa: CASSVTGWDEKLFF; v_call: TRBV5-1; j_call: TRBJ1-4; d_call: .; clone_size: few
cdr3_nt: TGTGCCAGCTCCCCCAGCAAAAAACTAGCGGGCTACGAGCAGTACTTC; cdr3_aa: CASSPSKKLAGYEQYF; v_call: TRBV18; j_call: TRBJ2-7; d_call: TRBD2; clone_size: .
cdr3_nt: TGTGCCAGCAGCTTAAGTTCAGGGGGCGTGAGCACTGAAGCTTTCTTT; cdr3_aa: CASSLSSGGVSTEAFF; v_call: TRBV7-6; j_call: TRBJ1-1; d_call: TRBD1; clone_size: .
cdr3_nt: TGTGCCAGCAGCCAAGAAATGGGGCAGGGGGGATTCCAAGAGACCCAGTACTTC; cdr3_aa: CASSQEMGQGGFQETQYF; v_call: TRBV3-1; j_call: TRBJ2-5; d_call: .; clone_size: .
cdr3_nt: TGTGCCAGCAGCTTAGTGGGAACTGAGCAGTTCTTC; cdr3_aa: CASSLVGTEQFF; v_call: TRBV7-6; j_call: TRBJ2-1; d_call: .; clone_size: .
cdr3_nt: TGTGCCAGCAGCCTACGACATTTGGAGACCCAGTACTTC; cdr3_aa: CASSLRHLETQYF; v_call: TRBV7-3; j_call: TRBJ2-5; d_call: .; clone_size: .
cdr3_nt: TGTGCCAGCAGAGGACTATCTAGCTCCTACAATGAGCAGTGCTTC; cdr3_aa: CASRGLSSSYNEQCF; v_call: TRBV6-6; j_call: TRBJ2-1; d_call: .; clone_size: .
cdr3_nt: TGTGCCAGCGGCGTAGGGCGGGGGCGGGATGAGCAGTTCTTC; cdr3_aa: CASGVGRGRDEQFF; v_call: TRBV9; j_call: TRBJ2-1; d_call: .; clone_size: once
cdr3_nt: TGCAGTGCCAAGTTATCGGGAGGGCTCGTGACAGATACGCAGTATTTT; cdr3_aa: CSAKLSGGLVTDTQYF; v_call: TRBV20-1; j_call: TRBJ2-3; d_call: TRBD2; clone_size: .
cdr3_nt: TGTGCCAGCAGCAACTGGACTCGGGCCTACGAGCAGTACTTC; cdr3_aa: CASSNWTRAYEQYF; v_call: TRBV3-1; j_call: TRBJ2-7; d_call: .; clone_size: .
cdr3_nt: TGCGCCAGCAGAGATCCTGCGGTCTCCTACGAGCAGTACTTC; cdr3_aa: CASRDPAVSYEQYF; v_call: TRBV4-1; j_call: TRBJ2-7; d_call: .; clone_size: many
cdr3_nt: TGTGCCAACGGCGGAAGGGGGATCTACGAGCAGTACTTC; cdr3_aa: CANGGRGIYEQYF; v_call: TRBV9; j_call: TRBJ2-7; d_call: .; clone_size: .
cdr3_nt: TGTGCCAGCAGCGTAGGCCCTAGCGGGAGTGGGGAGACCCAGTACTTC; cdr3_aa: CASSVGPSGSGETQYF; v_call: TRBV9; j_call: TRBJ2-5; d_call: TRBD2; clone_size: few
cdr3_nt: TGCAGTGCCAGAGGTTTACGGGAGGGGTCTCGTAATGAGCAGTTCTTC; cdr3_aa: CSARGLREGSRNEQFF; v_call: TRBV20-1; j_call: TRBJ2-1; d_call: TRBD2; clone_size: few
cdr3_nt: TGCAGCGTGGAACATAGCGGGAGCGGGTCTGAGCAGTTCTTC; cdr3_aa: CSVEHSGSGSEQFF; v_call: TRBV29-1; j_call: TRBJ2-1; d_call: TRBD2; clone_size: many
cdr3_nt: TGTGCCAGCGAGGGGACAGCTTCACAACTAATGAGCGGAAAACTGTTTTTT; cdr3_aa: CASEGTASQLMSGKLFF; v_call: TRBV6-1; j_call: TRBJ1-4; d_call: TRBD1; clone_size: .
cdr3_nt: TGTGCCAGCAGGGCCGGGACTAGCGGGAGGAATGAGCAGTTCTTC; cdr3_aa: CASRAGTSGRNEQFF; v_call: TRBV27; j_call: TRBJ2-1; d_call: TRBD2; clone_size: few
cdr3_nt: TGTGCCAGCAGCGTCGAGAGAGATACGCAGTATTTT; cdr3_aa: CASSVERDTQYF; v_call: TRBV9; j_call: TRBJ2-3; d_call: .; clone_size: many
cdr3_nt: TGCAGTGCTGGAAGGGGGGTGTACCAAGAGACCCAGTACTTC; cdr3_aa: CSAGRGVYQETQYF; v_call: TRBV20-1; j_call: TRBJ2-5; d_call: .; clone_size: .
cdr3_nt: TGTGCCAGCAGCTACCAGTCTGGGGCCAACGTCCTGACTTTC; cdr3_aa: CASSYQSGANVLTF; v_call: TRBV11-2; j_call: TRBJ2-6; d_call: .; clone_size: many
cdr3_nt: TGTGCCAGCAGTGAACTAGCGGCCTACAATGAGCAGTTCTTC; cdr3_aa: CASSELAAYNEQFF; v_call: TRBV2; j_call: TRBJ2-1; d_call: TRBD2; clone_size: .